This T cell receptor (beta chain) was sequenced in a study of ipilimumab plus nivolumab after autologous stem cell transplantation. General study points: The authors say TCR, Treg and microbiome findings warrant further study.

In regard to this clone: Its antigen remains unknown.

The table came from immunoSEQ multiplex PCR; TCRdb's copy has only in-frame clones and leaves some out. Among 20,000 or so clones listed, 74% were seen once. Ipilimumab, 1 mg/kg, started 14 to 28 days after autologous transplant. Trimming took off 2 bases at V and 5 bases at J, with 7 bases between the two ends. The CDR3 consists of 13 residues. The germline V gene encodes CDR1 SNHLY and CDR2 FYNNEI. Sequenced here: PBMCs, sampled in a trial of ipilimumab plus nivolumab as post-transplant consolidation. The receptor was isolated from a male donor with diffuse large B-cell lymphoma. The chain joins TRBV2 to TRBJ2-1, with unresolved D. This chain's CDR3 is CASSELPNNEQFF. The CDR3 nucleotides are TGTGCCAGCAGTGAACTACCGAACAATGAGCAGTTCTTC.